Listed here are 28 T cell receptor beta chains from one sample, sequenced in a study of cytomegalovirus exposure and HLA in healthy donors. PCR used 60 Vbeta primers and 13 Jbeta primers. Generated by immunoSEQ multiplex PCR, the TCRdb table keeps only in-frame clones and is missing some. The sample records roughly 49,000 clones, roughly four fifths being singletons. Sequenced material: PBMCs. All receptors derive from a woman in her forties in good health and CMV-seropositive.

V and J are TRBV5-1 and TRBJ2-1, with 8 bases identical to TRBD2. The CDR3 length is 14 residues. V gave up 5 bases and J gave up 4 bases; unmatched junction bases: 5. Germline V gives CDR1 SGHRS, CDR2 YFSETQ. The CDR3 DNA follows: TGCGCCAGCAGGAGCGGGAGCTCGTACAATGAGCAGTTCTTC. Translation gives CASRSGSSYNEQFF.

V is TRBV2 and J is TRBJ1-5, with D tentatively TRBD1 (5 bases). The CDR3 contains 14 residues. Trimming cost V 7 bases and J 4 bases, with 14 bases left between them. Germline loops: CDR1 SNHLY, CDR2 FYNNEI. The CDR3 bases are TGTGCCAGCACCCGGGACGGACTAAATCAGCCCCAGCATTTT. Its translation: CASTRDGLNQPQHF.

The chain has TRBV7-8 and TRBJ2-2; D not resolved. Germline V lookup: CDR1 SGHVS, CDR2 FQNEAQ. V was pared by 7 bases and J by 7 bases, with 10 bases between. The CDR3 totals 12 residues. CDR3 in amino acids: CASTPVGGELFF. CDR3 sequence (DNA): TGTGCCAGCACCCCCGTCGGCGGGGAGCTGTTTTTT. Drawing the rest from reference TRBV7-8 and TRBJ2-2, the complete variable domain is GAGVSQSPRYKVAKRGQDVALRCDPISGHVSLFWYQQALGQGPEFLTYFQNEAQLDKSGLPSDRFFAERPEGSVSTLKIQRTQQEDSAVYLCASTPVGGELFFGEGSRLTVL.

This clone came up a few times. This chain uses TRBV11-2 with TRBJ2-7; 8 nucleotides line up with TRBD2. Germline V lookup: CDR1 SGHAT, CDR2 FQNNGV. The length of the CDR3 is 14 residues. J was trimmed by 6 bases and V by 1 base; bases with no gene match: 5. CDR3 bases: TGTGCCAGCAGCTTAGCGGGGGGGCCTACCGAGCAGTACTTC. Its translation is CASSLAGGPTEQYF. Combining the CDR3 with reference TRBV11-2 and TRBJ2-7 gives the whole variable domain EAGVAQSPRYKIIEKRQSVAFWCNPISGHATLYWYQQILGQGPKLLIQFQNNGVVDDSQLPKDRFSAERLKGVDSTLKIQPAKLEDSAVYLCASSLAGGPTEQYFGPGTRLTVT.

The rearrangement uses TRBV5-4 and TRBJ1-6; tentative D call: TRBD1 (5 bases). The germline gives CDR1 SGHNT, CDR2 YYREEE (reference sequence). V gave up 0 bases and J gave up 7 bases, with 11 bases separating them. CDR3 length: 15 amino acids. The CDR3 loop is CASSLATGPNSPLHF. The CDR3 DNA reads TGTGCCAGCAGCTTGGCCACAGGCCCGAATTCACCCCTCCACTTT.

The V gene is TRBV19, the J gene TRBJ1-2; D uncertain. CDR1 and CDR2 from the germline V gene are LNHDA and SQIVND (reference sequence). The CDR3 covers 13 residues. The V end was cut by 3 bases, the J end by 2 bases, with 7 bases between. The CDR3 here is CASSIGENYGYTF. CDR3 nucleotide sequence: TGTGCCAGTAGTATTGGTGAGAACTATGGCTACACCTTC.

This chain connects TRBV19 to TRBJ2-4, with a weak D call TRBD2 (5 bases). The V gene's germline CDR1 is LNHDA and CDR2 SQIVND (reference sequence). The CDR3 totals 16 residues. Trimming stripped 0 bases from V and 0 bases from J, with 9 bases between. The CDR3 sequence is CASSIEGGQAKNIQYF. The CDR3 region has the DNA TGTGCCAGTAGTATAGAAGGAGGCCAAGCCAAAAACATTCAGTACTTC.

The gene calls are TRBV30 and TRBJ1-6; D is unresolved. Germline assignment: CDR1 GTSNPN and CDR2 SVGIG (reference sequence). The CDR3 covers 15 residues. V was cut by 4 bases and J by 9 bases, with 19 bases left in between. CDR3 sequence (DNA): TGTGCCTGGATCGGTGGGAAGGGAGTAGGTTCACCCCTCCACTTT. This encodes CAWIGGKGVGSPLHF.

The rearrangement links TRBV5-4 to TRBJ2-5; the D gene is possibly TRBD1 (6 bases). This CDR3 is built from 14 residues. The germline gives CDR1 SGHNT, CDR2 YYREEE (reference sequence). V was cut by 0 bases and J by 3 bases, with 9 bases left in between. The CDR3 DNA sequence: TGTGCCAGCAGCTTGGCAGGGGTAAAAGAGACCCAGTACTTC. This sequence encodes CASSLAGVKETQYF.

The chain uses TRBV19 and TRBJ1-5; D is unclear. With 9 bases removed from V and 3 bases from J, the gap between germline ends came to 12 bases. This CDR3 has 13 amino acids. The V gene's germline CDR1 is LNHDA and CDR2 SQIVND (reference sequence). The CDR3 here is CASSVGSNQPQHF. The CDR3 DNA sequence: TGTGCCAGCTCGGTCGGGTCCAATCAGCCCCAGCATTTT.

The chain recombines TRBV30 with TRBJ1-4; the match to TRBD1 covers 8 bases. The germline gives CDR1 GTSNPN, CDR2 SVGIG (reference sequence). With 5 bases clipped from V and 7 bases from J, the junction kept 6 bases outside the gene matches. The CDR3 consists of 13 residues. The CDR3 loop is CAWQGARGEKLFF. The CDR3 coding sequence is TGTGCCTGGCAGGGGGCGAGAGGTGAAAAACTGTTTTTT.

The chain has TRBV21-1 and TRBJ1-1; the table's D call of TRBD1 was not tested on the DNA. TRBV21-1 is noted as a pseudogene. The CDR3 has 12 amino acids. The CDR3 coding sequence is TGTGCCAGCACAGGGGATAACACTGAAGCTTTCTTT. Protein: CASTGDNTEAFF.

CDR3 coding DNA: TGTGCCAGCAGTCGGGATCCCCTGGGCTATGGCTACACCTTC. Protein product: CASSRDPLGYGYTF. The chain combines TRBV2 with TRBJ1-2; D not certain. Trimming shortened V by 5 bases and J by 4 bases, and 14 bases separated the two germline ends. The CDR3 runs 14 residues. Germline-derived CDR1 and CDR2 are SNHLY and FYNNEI.

This chain links TRBV28 with TRBJ1-2; weak D call: TRBD1 (6 bases). Germline assignment: CDR1 MDHEN and CDR2 SYDVKM. This CDR3 contains 13 residues. Deletions cut 11 bases from V and 0 bases from J, with 13 bases between. The CDR3 DNA follows: TGTGCCTGCACGGGGGGCGCTAACTATGGCTACACCTTC. This codes for CACTGGANYGYTF.

This clone was counted once. The chain uses TRBV10-1 and TRBJ2-1; TRBD1 agrees at 10 bases. V shed 5 bases and J 9 bases; nucleotides not matched to a gene: 4. The CDR3 loop spans 13 amino acids. CDR1 WNHNN and CDR2 SYGVQD come from the germline V gene (reference sequence). Here the CDR3 reads CASSRTGGFEQFF. The CDR3 DNA follows: TGCGCCAGCAGTCGGACAGGGGGTTTTGAGCAGTTCTTC.

In this sample, this clone turned up a few times. This chain links TRBV6-5 with TRBJ1-1; possible D gene TRBD1, 5 bases. V was shortened by 4 bases and J by 4 bases, with 10 bases between the two germline ends. In germline, CDR1 is MNHEY, CDR2 SVGAGI. The CDR3 spans 13 residues. The CDR3, as DNA: TGTGCCAGCAGTTCTAGACAGTTCACTGAAGCTTTCTTT. Its translation is CASSSRQFTEAFF.

The chain carries TRBV5-4 and TRBJ2-3, with TRBD1 as a possible D gene (5 bases). The V gene's germline CDR1 is SGHNT and CDR2 YYREEE (reference sequence). Trimming cost V 0 bases and J 6 bases, with 8 bases left between them. The CDR3 is 13 amino acids. The CDR3 reads CASSLAGPDTQYF. CDR3 DNA: TGTGCCAGCAGCTTGGCAGGGCCCGATACGCAGTATTTT. Combining the CDR3 with reference TRBV5-4 and TRBJ2-3 gives the whole variable domain ETGVTQSPTHLIKTRGQQVTLRCSSQSGHNTVSWYQQALGQGPQFIFQYYREEENGRGNFPPRFSGLQFPNYSSELNVNALELDDSALYLCASSLAGPDTQYFGPGTRLTVL.

The rearrangement joins TRBV29-1 to TRBJ2-7; 8 nucleotides align to TRBD2. Germline V CDR1 and CDR2: SQVTM, ANQGSEA. The CDR3 is made up of 14 amino acids. V lost 5 bases to trimming and J lost 0 bases; unmatched junction nucleotides: 6. DNA for the CDR3: TGCAGCGTTTGGGGTAGCGGGGACTCCTACGAGCAGTACTTC. Translation gives CSVWGSGDSYEQYF.

The sample holds a few counts of this clone. In DNA form, the CDR3 reads TGTGCCAGCAGTGATTTTGGAGTCTCTGGAAACACCATATATTTT. It codes for CASSDFGVSGNTIYF. The V gene is TRBV2, the J gene TRBJ1-3; D remains unclear. Germline V gene sequence: CDR1 SNHLY, CDR2 FYNNEI. V was pared by 3 bases and J by 0 bases, with 9 bases between. The CDR3 consists of 15 residues.

The rearrangement uses TRBV27 and TRBJ1-2, with TRBD1 matching over 8 bases. V was clipped by 5 bases and J by 8 bases; unmatched bases: 7. Looked up from germline, CDR1 is MNHEY and CDR2 is SMNVEV (reference sequence). CDR3 length equals 13 residues. CDR3 nucleotides: TGTGCCAGCAGTGCCGACAGGGGAGGCGGCTACACCTTC. Protein sequence: CASSADRGGGYTF.

V gene TRBV7-7 combines with J gene TRBJ2-7; maybe TRBD1 (6 bases). Germline V CDR1 and CDR2: SSHAT, FNYEAQ (reference sequence). This CDR3 is built from 15 residues. V was trimmed by 3 bases and J by 9 bases, leaving 21 bases between them. CDR3 sequence (DNA): TGTGCCAGCAGCTTTTCGGGGACACTGGGTTTCGGGCAGTACTTC. Translating it yields CASSFSGTLGFGQYF. Complete variable domain (other parts from reference TRBV7-7 and TRBJ2-7): GAGVSQSPRYKVTKRGQDVTLRCDPISSHATLYWYQQALGQGPEFLTYFNYEAQPDKSGLPSDRFSAERPEGSISTLTIQRTEQRDSAMYRCASSFSGTLGFGQYFGPGTRLTVT.

The chain carries TRBV2 and TRBJ1-1; 9 bases align to TRBD1. V shed 5 bases and J 1 base; nucleotides not matched to a gene: 8. Germline-derived CDR1 and CDR2 are SNHLY and FYNNEI. The CDR3 is 16 amino acids. CDR3 amino acids: CASSPGTGIGNTEAFF. The CDR3, as DNA: TGTGCCAGCAGTCCCGGGACAGGGATTGGGAACACTGAAGCTTTCTTT. Complete variable domain (other parts from reference TRBV2 and TRBJ1-1): EPEVTQTPSHQVTQMGQEVILRCVPISNHLYFYWYRQILGQKVEFLVSFYNNEISEKSEIFDDQFSVERPDGSNFTLKIRSTKLEDSAMYFCASSPGTGIGNTEAFFGQGTRLTVV.

The gene calls are TRBV4-2 and TRBJ2-5, with D possibly matching TRBD2 (6 bases). V was shortened by 1 base and J by 13 bases, with 13 bases between the two germline ends. This CDR3 contains 12 residues. Per germline, CDR1 LGHNA and CDR2 YNFKEQ. CDR3: CASSQVSGSRYF. For the CDR3, the DNA is TGTGCCAGCAGCCAAGTCAGCGGGTCACGGTACTTC.

CDR3 amino acids: CASSSGTAGNTIYF. CDR3 bases: TGTGCCAGCAGCTCCGGGACAGCTGGAAACACCATATATTTT. V is TRBV7-8 and J is TRBJ1-3; 7 positions agree with TRBD1. The V segment lost 4 bases and the J segment 2 bases; nucleotides outside the gene matches: 2. CDR3 length: 14 amino acids. Germline-derived CDR1 and CDR2 are SGHVS and FQNEAQ.

This clone appeared a few times. V is TRBV29-1 and J is TRBJ2-3; 7 positions match TRBD2. Trimming took 7 bases from V and 2 from J; bases not matched to a gene: 12. This CDR3 has 15 residues. From germline, CDR1 is SQVTM and CDR2 ANQGSEA. The CDR3 sequence: CSAKPEGRATDTQYF. CDR3 bases: TGCAGCGCCAAGCCCGAGGGGAGGGCCACAGATACGCAGTATTTT.

The CDR3 sequence is CASSRDLWETQYF. The CDR3 DNA reads TGTGCCAGCAGCCGGGACTTGTGGGAGACCCAGTACTTC. This rearrangement joins TRBV9 to TRBJ2-5, with TRBD2 as a possible D gene (6 bases). CDR3 size: 13 residues. V was shortened by 4 bases and J by 5 bases, with 12 bases between the two germline ends. Germline assignment: CDR1 SGDLS and CDR2 YYNGEE.

This clone appeared a single time. The chain employs TRBV7-2 and TRBJ1-5; 9 positions match TRBD1. Unmatched junction bases numbered 9, after V lost 5 bases and J lost 10 bases. In germline, CDR1 is SGHTA, CDR2 FQGNSA. The CDR3 has 14 amino acids. CDR3 loop: CASSGGTGTIPQHF. CDR3 bases: TGTGCCAGCAGCGGTGGGACAGGGACTATACCCCAGCATTTT.

The chain carries TRBV25-1 and TRBJ1-1; 9 nucleotides line up with TRBD1. This CDR3 comprises 15 residues. Trimming took 6 bases from V and 7 from J; bases not matched to a gene: 12. Per the germline V gene, CDR1 is MGHDK and CDR2 is SYGVNS. CDR3 in amino acids: CASRGADRGRVEAFF. CDR3 DNA: TGTGCCAGCAGGGGGGCCGACAGGGGGAGGGTTGAAGCTTTCTTT.